The source of this T cell receptor beta chain is a study of blood T cell repertoires in COVID-19. The CDR3 is made up of 12 amino acids. V lost 2 bases, J lost 6 bases, and 8 bases lay in between. Germline V gene data show CDR1 as MNHEY and CDR2 as SMNVEV (reference sequence). Enrolled during active infection, Seattle patients were then followed longitudinally. How the authors handled the data: For nucleated cells, counts were estimated from reference gene primer amplification. Clones were read by immunoSEQ multiplex PCR, and TCRdb kept only the in-frame ones, dropping some. V and J calls and clone size are those listed in that table; D and trimming were worked out from the DNA. The repertoire holds around 220,000 clones, approximately 80% seen once, with about 8.3% in the top ten.

This chain joins TRBV27 and TRBJ2-7, with D possibly TRBD2 on 6 matching bases. The sample was peripheral blood. This sequence was found in a woman of 80 years or more with COVID-19, enrolled during active disease. CDR3 amino acids: CASSLRRGEQYF. DNA for the CDR3: TGTGCCAGCAGTTTAAGGCGGGGCGAGCAGTACTTC.